This passage covers 5 T cell receptor beta chains from one sample sequenced in a study of blood T cell repertoires in COVID-19. The repertoire was sequenced with immunoSEQ multiplex PCR; TCRdb's copy has only in-frame clones and lacks some. The data contain some 330,000 clones, around 84% of them singletons. Source material: PBMCs or T cells enriched from blood (not recorded which). The receptor source for this set is a man younger than 40 who had recovered from COVID-19.

The J gene is TRBJ1-4, the V gene TRBV28; D may be TRBD1 (6 bases). V was clipped by 5 bases and J by 3 bases, with 13 bases between them. CDR3 length: 15 amino acids. Germline values: CDR1 MDHEN, CDR2 SYDVKM. CDR3 sequence (DNA): TGTGCCAGCAGTACGCGGGGGGCGGCTAATGAAAAACTGTTTTTT. It encodes CASSTRGAANEKLFF.

This chain connects TRBV5-1 to TRBJ1-5; no firm D call. The germline V and J ends were trimmed by 0 bases and 3 bases, with 7 bases remaining between them. The germline V gene encodes CDR1 SGHRS and CDR2 YFSETQ. The CDR3 runs to 14 residues. In nucleotides, the CDR3 is TGCGCCAGCAGCTTGGACGGTATCAATCAGCCCCAGCATTTT. This sequence encodes CASSLDGINQPQHF.

The chain combines TRBV7-9 with TRBJ2-7, with TRBD2 matching 9 bases. The CDR3 sequence is 12 residues long. The V and J ends lost 8 bases and 3 bases, in that order; junction bases with no gene match: 2. CDR1 is SEHNR, CDR2 FQNEAQ, per germline (reference sequence). The CDR3 sequence is CASASGIYEQYF. The CDR3 DNA sequence: TGTGCCAGCGCTAGCGGGATCTACGAGCAGTACTTC.

The chain couples TRBV10-3 to TRBJ2-7, with TRBD2 as a possible D gene (6 bases). Trimming took 0 bases from V and 7 from J, leaving 19 bases between them. Germline V gene data show CDR1 as ENHRY and CDR2 as SYGVKD. The CDR3 extends over 16 amino acids. The CDR3 reads CAISESGASVFREQYF. The CDR3 nucleotides are TGTGCCATCAGTGAGTCGGGTGCTAGCGTCTTTCGGGAGCAGTACTTC.

The J gene is TRBJ1-5, the V gene TRBV20-1; tentatively, D is TRBD1 (6 bases). The germline V gene encodes CDR1 DFQATT and CDR2 SNEGSKA (reference sequence). This CDR3 region has 16 residues. V was clipped by 3 bases and J by 1 base, with 16 bases between them. The CDR3 is CSASAGRGGSNQPQHF. DNA for the CDR3: TGCAGTGCTAGTGCGGGAAGGGGGGGGAGCAATCAGCCCCAGCATTTT.